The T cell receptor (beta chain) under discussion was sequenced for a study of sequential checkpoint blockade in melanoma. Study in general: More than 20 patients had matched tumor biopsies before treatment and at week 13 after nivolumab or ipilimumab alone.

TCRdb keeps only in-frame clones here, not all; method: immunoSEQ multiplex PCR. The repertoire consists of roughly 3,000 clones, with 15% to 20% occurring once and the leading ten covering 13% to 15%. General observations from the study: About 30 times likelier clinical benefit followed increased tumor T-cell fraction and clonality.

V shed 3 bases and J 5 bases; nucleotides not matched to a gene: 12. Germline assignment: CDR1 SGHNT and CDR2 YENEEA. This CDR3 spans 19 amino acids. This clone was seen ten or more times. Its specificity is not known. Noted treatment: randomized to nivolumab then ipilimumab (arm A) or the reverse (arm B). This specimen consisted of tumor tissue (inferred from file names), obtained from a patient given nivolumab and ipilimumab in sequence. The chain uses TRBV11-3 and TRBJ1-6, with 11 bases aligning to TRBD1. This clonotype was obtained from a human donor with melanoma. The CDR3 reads CASSFPSGQGAGNNSPLHF. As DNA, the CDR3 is TGTGCCAGCAGCTTTCCCTCCGGACAGGGGGCCGGGAATAATTCACCCCTCCACTTT.